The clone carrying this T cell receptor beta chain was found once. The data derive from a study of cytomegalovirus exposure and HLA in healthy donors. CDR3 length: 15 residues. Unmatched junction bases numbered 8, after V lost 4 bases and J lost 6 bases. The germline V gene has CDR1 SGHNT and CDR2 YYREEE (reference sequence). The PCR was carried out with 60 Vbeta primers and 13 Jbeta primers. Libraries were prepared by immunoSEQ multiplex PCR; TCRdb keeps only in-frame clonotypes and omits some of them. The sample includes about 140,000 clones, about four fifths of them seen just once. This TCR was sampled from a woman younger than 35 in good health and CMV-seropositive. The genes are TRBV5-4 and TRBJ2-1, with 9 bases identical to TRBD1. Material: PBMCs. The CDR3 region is CASSTQQGAGNEQFF. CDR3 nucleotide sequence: TGTGCCAGCAGCACCCAACAGGGGGCCGGCAATGAGCAGTTCTTC. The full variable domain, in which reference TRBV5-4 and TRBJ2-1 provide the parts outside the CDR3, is ETGVTQSPTHLIKTRGQQVTLRCSSQSGHNTVSWYQQALGQGPQFIFQYYREEENGRGNFPPRFSGLQFPNYSSELNVNALELDDSALYLCASSTQQGAGNEQFFGPGTRLTVL.